The 8 T cell receptor beta chains reported below all come from one sample, sequenced in a study of memory CD4+ T cells and cytomegalovirus serostatus. Single viable CD3+CD4+CD8-CD45RO+ cells were sorted as the memory CD4+ T cells. The protocol was immunoSEQ multiplex PCR, while the TCRdb copy is restricted to in-frame clones and leaves out a portion. The repertoire holds about 64,000 clones, with roughly three quarters as singletons. The specimen was memory CD4+ T cells from blood. All receptors come from an adult in good health and CMV-seronegative.

The chain is built from TRBV11-2 and TRBJ2-7; D may be TRBD1 or TRBD2 (5 bases each). The CDR3 contains 15 residues. Germline CDR1 SGHAT, CDR2 FQNNGV. V lost 3 bases and J lost 4, with 16 bases in between. CDR3 in DNA: TGTGCCAGCAGCTTGGGTCCGGGACCCTTATACGAGCAGTACTTC. Protein product: CASSLGPGPLYEQYF.

The V and J genes are TRBV29-1 and TRBJ1-5; unclear D gene. V was clipped by 2 bases and J by 1 base, with 3 bases between them. Germline CDR1 and CDR2: SQVTM and ANQGSEA. The CDR3 contains 12 residues. The CDR3 protein is CSVEMSNQPQHF. The CDR3 nucleotides are TGCAGCGTTGAAATGAGCAATCAGCCCCAGCATTTT.

The chain is built from TRBV9 and TRBJ2-7, with D possibly TRBD1 on 6 matching bases. Germline-derived CDR1 and CDR2 are SGDLS and YYNGEE. The V end lost 7 bases, the J end lost 2 bases, and 16 bases lay between the germline ends. The length of the CDR3 is 14 residues. CDR3 in amino acids: CASSRQAGTYEQYF. CDR3 nucleotides: TGTGCCAGCTCCAGACAGGCGGGTACCTACGAGCAGTACTTC. Together with reference TRBV9 and TRBJ2-7, the CDR3 gives the full variable domain: DSGVTQTPKHLITATGQRVTLRCSPRSGDLSVYWYQQSLDQGLQFLIQYYNGEERAKGNILERFSAQQFPDLHSELNLSSLELGDSALYFCASSRQAGTYEQYFGPGTRLTVT.

This clone showed up just a few times. The V call is TRBV4-1, the J call TRBJ2-2, with 10 bases fitting TRBD1. The CDR3 length is 19 residues. Germline lookup yields CDR1 MGHRA and CDR2 YSYEKL. Trimming removed 0 bases from V and 6 bases from J; junction bases left unmatched: 13. As DNA, the CDR3 is TGCGCCAGCAGCCAAGATCAGGGACAGGGGACATACCAGGCCGGGGAGCTGTTTTTT. This sequence encodes CASSQDQGQGTYQAGELFF.

This clone was found a few times. The chain employs TRBV5-1 and TRBJ1-4; unclear D gene. Per the germline V gene, CDR1 is SGHRS and CDR2 is YFSETQ. Trimming took off 2 bases at V and 8 bases at J, with 13 bases between the two ends. The CDR3 runs 14 residues. The CDR3 coding sequence is TGCGCCAGCAGCTTCGGGGAGGTTGGAGAAAAACTGTTTTTT. This codes for CASSFGEVGEKLFF.

The J gene is TRBJ2-6, the V gene TRBV10-3, with a tentative D call TRBD1 (6 bases). In germline, CDR1 is ENHRY, CDR2 SYGVKD. The CDR3 spans 17 residues. Deletions cut 3 bases from V and 1 base from J, with 13 bases between. CDR3: CAISDKPQGSGANVLTF. The CDR3 DNA reads TGTGCCATCAGTGATAAACCACAGGGTTCTGGGGCCAACGTCCTGACTTTC.

This clone turned up a few times. Germline is not matched at one junction end, which may reflect a read error. The V gene is TRBV7-7, the J gene TRBJ2-3, with 7 positions matching TRBD2. CDR1 and CDR2 (germline): SSHAT, FNYEAQ (reference sequence). The CDR3 spans 15 residues. In nucleotides, the CDR3 is TGTGCTAGCAGCTACGGACTAGGGAAAACAGATACGCAGTATTTT. Amino acids: CASSYGLGKTDTQYF.

Ten or more counts support this clone. The CDR3 DNA reads TGTGCCAGCACCCAAATAGGGTTCAACTATGGCTACACCTTC. Protein sequence: CASTQIGFNYGYTF. The gene calls are TRBV6-5 and TRBJ1-2; no firm D call. The CDR3 contains 14 residues. Between the trimmed V and J ends, which lost 7 bases and 2 bases, there was a span of 14 bases. The germline gives CDR1 MNHEY, CDR2 SVGAGI.